This T cell receptor beta chain was observed in a study of blood T cells in healthy people across ages. From germline, CDR1 is MGHRA and CDR2 YSYEKL. This CDR3 is 14 amino acids long. Trimming removed 1 base from V and 2 bases from J, with 9 bases in between. Primed by a sample-barcoded 5' primer and a J-beta primer mix, a second PCR proceeded for 7 to 11 cycles. From the 5' RACE reads, TCRdb called clonotypes with MiXCR, one entry per CDR3 protein. The sample lists approximately 880,000 distinct CDR3 sequences; about 44% were seen once. Healthy Caucasian individuals from Russia aged about 6 to 90 served as donors. Findings and limits, study-wide: With naive T cell percentage, TCR beta diversity showed a strong correlation.

This clonotype was observed at least ten times. The antigen remains unidentified. V usage is TRBV4-1 and J usage is TRBJ2-7; D call uncertain. Sequencing input: blood. This TCR derives from a man aged 30-40 years in good health. CDR3 loop: CASSQVGGTYEQYF. CDR3 DNA sequence: TGCGCCAGCAGCCAAGTCGGCGGTACCTACGAGCAGTACTTC.